These T cell receptor beta chains were read from a single sample in a study of blood T cell repertoires in COVID-19. Some clones are missing from TCRdb's copy, which holds only in-frame ones; the method was immunoSEQ multiplex PCR. The sample holds roughly 290,000 clones; approximately 86% are singletons and the top ten take around 2.1%. The sample comprised peripheral blood. The receptors shown here come from a woman aged 25 to 39 who had recovered from COVID-19. Both conserved end residues are part of each CDR3. A D gene is named only where the DNA matches it firmly. Clone size, where shown, is once, few, many, or a class for clones that have expanded.

V,size,D,CDR3
TRBV28,NA,TRBD1,CATEGGAVNTGELFF
TRBV4-2,NA,NA,CASSHSSGYEQYF
TRBV2,NA,NA,CASSSTGLKDGYTF
TRBV6-5,NA,NA,CASSRTAQNEQYF
TRBV5-1,NA,TRBD1,CASSLAGGADGYTF
TRBV6-6,once,NA,CASTRVGRNYGYTF
TRBV3-1/TRBV3-2,NA,NA,CASSLAGEQFF
TRBV6-1,NA,TRBD2,CASSEWGSGRLEQFF
TRBV5-4,NA,TRBD2,CASSLRAGVDTQYF
TRBV5-4,NA,TRBD2,CASSRPGLGSHEQFF
TRBV4-1,NA,NA,CASSQGDSNTEAFF
TRBV5-1,NA,TRBD1,CASSLLTGELETQYF
TRBV21-1,NA,NA,CASSKDRSWAKNIQYF
TRBV12-3/TRBV12-4,NA,NA,CASSARVSYEQYF
TRBV6-5,few,NA,CATQLSSGNTIYF
TRBV14,NA,NA,CASSQVSGNTIYF
TRBV30,few,NA,CAWRPKQLQGTQYF
TRBV7-9,NA,NA,CASSLPYNPPGYTF
TRBV5-1,NA,TRBD1,CASSFGGSTGNYGYTF
TRBV28,NA,NA,CATRFGASTDTQYF
TRBV7-2,once,TRBD2,CASSFTGGTETQYF
TRBV4-1,NA,TRBD2,CASSPGLAGSSYNEQFF
TRBV6-6,NA,TRBD1,CASSSGQGADYGYTF
TRBV28,NA,NA,CASTSFRDEQYF
TRBV29-1,NA,NA,CSVEAGKGGEQFF
TRBV2,few,NA,CASSEGGGGASNTEAFF
TRBV6-5,NA,NA,CASSYSGWEYNEQFF
TRBV11-2,few,NA,CASSRRGNTGELFF
TRBV5-6,NA,NA,CASSLAVGELFF
TRBV27,NA,NA,CASSSTEYLELYNEQFF
TRBV11-2,few,NA,CASSLAVNQPQHF
TRBV28,NA,TRBD1,CASSATGGGGRWDGYTF
TRBV11-2,NA,TRBD1,CASSYRDRGRETQYF
TRBV11-2,few,NA,CASSLGRGQSTDTQYF
TRBV19,NA,NA,CASSIGGRGYTEAFF
TRBV2,NA,TRBD2,CASRRTSLIREEFF
TRBV2,NA,NA,CASRRGPRGRTDTQYF
TRBV10-1,NA,TRBD2,CASSASLAGGIGNIQYF
TRBV10-2,NA,TRBD1,CASSETTGVGTGELFF
TRBV4-3,few,NA,CASSQDTGYGANVLTF
TRBV11-2,NA,NA,CASSWSGGTGELFF
TRBV6-2/TRBV6-3,NA,TRBD2,CASSFTSRDYSYEQYF
TRBV25-1,NA,TRBD1,CASSDPGQHEKLFF
TRBV27,NA,NA,CASPEEGETQYF
TRBV19,NA,TRBD2,CASSWTSGNYNEQFF
TRBV2,NA,TRBD2,CASSGHLAGGSGELFF
TRBV9,NA,NA,CASSAPTGSDGYTF
TRBV2,once,NA,CASSELQNQPQHF
TRBV19,NA,NA,CASRATGGNTIYF
TRBV6-4,once,NA,CASSDRLNGELFF
TRBV10-3,NA,NA,CAIGLEVGGGGYGYTF
TRBV6-5,NA,TRBD2,CASSYTSGKGTQYF
TRBV29-1,NA,TRBD1,CSVGTGGGETQYF
TRBV5-6,NA,TRBD2,CASSLEREGTQYF
TRBV7-2,once,TRBD1,CASSPSGQRETQYF
TRBV6-2/TRBV6-3,few,NA,CASSRALRGGGGGAKNIQYF
TRBV25-1,NA,TRBD1,CASRRQGAGETQYF